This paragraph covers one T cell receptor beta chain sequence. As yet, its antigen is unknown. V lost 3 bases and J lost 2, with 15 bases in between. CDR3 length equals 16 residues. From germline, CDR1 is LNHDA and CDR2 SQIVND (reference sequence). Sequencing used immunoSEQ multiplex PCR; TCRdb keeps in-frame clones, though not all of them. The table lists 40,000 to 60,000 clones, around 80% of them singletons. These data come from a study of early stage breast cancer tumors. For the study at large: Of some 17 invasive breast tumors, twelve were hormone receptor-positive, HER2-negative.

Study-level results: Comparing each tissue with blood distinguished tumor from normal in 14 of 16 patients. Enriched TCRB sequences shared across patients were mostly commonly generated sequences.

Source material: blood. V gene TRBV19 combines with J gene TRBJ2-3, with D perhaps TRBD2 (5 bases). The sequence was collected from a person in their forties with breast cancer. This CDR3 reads CASSIGFTGITDTQYF. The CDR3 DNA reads TGTGCCAGTAGTATTGGGTTCACGGGAATCACAGATACGCAGTATTTT.